This T cell receptor beta chain comes out of a study of identical twins. The CDR3 runs 14 residues. Trimming took 3 bases from V and 7 from J, leaving 19 bases between them. Germline values: CDR1 DFQATT, CDR2 SNEGSKA (reference sequence). This clonotype has just a few counts. TCRdb independently ran MiXCR on the 5' RACE reads; one entry per CDR3 protein. The sample yields approximately 210,000 distinct CDR3 sequences, roughly 7.1% seen once. These data also featured in a second study, about T cells expressing NK-cell markers.

The sequence came from a woman between 18 and 29 years old in good health. Sequenced material: CD8+ T cells sorted from blood. This rearrangement joins TRBV20-1 to TRBJ2-7; the D gene is possibly TRBD2 (6 bases). The CDR3 DNA sequence: TGCAGTGCTAGGGCCGGGAGTTCCTCGGAGGAGCAGTACTTC. Protein product: CSARAGSSSEEQYF.